The 10 T cell receptor beta chains in this list originate from one sample, sequenced in a study of T cell responses to AZD1222 COVID-19 vaccine. Produced via immunoSEQ multiplex PCR; TCRdb's table is partial and in-frame only. Here the sample spans more than 95,000 clones, around 89% being singletons. This specimen consisted of peripheral blood, obtained on day 0 of MenACWY control vaccination. Source of these receptors: an adult in good health.

The J gene is TRBJ1-2, the V gene TRBV7-2; the D gene is possibly TRBD1 (6 bases). Germline V gene data show CDR1 as SGHTA and CDR2 as FQGNSA. V lost 7 bases to trimming and J lost 5 bases, with 17 bases between them. The CDR3 sequence is 14 residues long. CDR3 amino acids: CASTLREDSYGYTF. CDR3 DNA: TGTGCCAGCACCCTCAGGGAGGACAGTTATGGCTACACCTTC.

This chain joins TRBV7-3 and TRBJ1-3; 7 bases agree with TRBD1. CDR1 SGHTA and CDR2 FQGTGA come from the germline V gene. This CDR3 region has 16 residues. Losses at the gene ends were 2 bases for V and 2 bases for J; bases not matched to a gene: 6. The CDR3 DNA reads TGTGCCAGCAGCTTAGACCCTGGGACAGCTGGAAACACCATATATTTT. This codes for CASSLDPGTAGNTIYF.

The CDR3 sequence: CASSRTGVHQPQHF. For the CDR3, the DNA is TGTGCCAGCAGCCGGACAGGGGTTCATCAGCCCCAGCATTTT. The rearrangement joins TRBV6-6 to TRBJ1-5; 9 bases match TRBD1. With V trimmed by 6 bases and J by 5 bases, 5 bases remained unmatched. Germline-derived CDR1 and CDR2 are MNHNY and SVGAGI (reference sequence). The CDR3 sequence is 14 residues long.

The chain has TRBV30 and TRBJ2-6, with TRBD2 identical over 8 bases. Per germline, CDR1 GTSNPN and CDR2 SVGIG (reference sequence). This CDR3 region has 19 residues. The junction had 10 bases not matched to a gene; V was cut back by 0 bases and J by 0 bases. CDR3 residues: CAWSVPVSGNPSGANVLTF. The CDR3 DNA reads as TGTGCCTGGAGTGTACCCGTTAGCGGGAATCCCTCTGGGGCCAACGTCCTGACTTTC.

The rearrangement joins TRBV5-1 to TRBJ2-7; 8 positions agree with TRBD2. CDR1 is SGHRS and CDR2 is YFSETQ in the germline V gene. Trimming cost V 4 bases and J 4 bases; bases outside gene matches: 19. The CDR3 runs 18 residues. CDR3 DNA: TGCGCCAGCAGCCAGGGTAAGGGACAAGCGGGAGAGGGGTACGAGCAGTACTTC. It specifies CASSQGKGQAGEGYEQYF.

The chain combines TRBV19 with TRBJ2-1; 14 bases agree with TRBD2. The CDR3 sequence is 17 residues long. Losses at the gene ends were 6 bases for V and 7 bases for J; bases not matched to a gene: 11. Germline CDR1 is LNHDA and CDR2 is SQIVND (reference sequence). In nucleotides, the CDR3 is TGTGCCAGTAGCAAACACGGGACTAGCGGGAGTTTGAATGAGCAGTTCTTC. The encoded protein is CASSKHGTSGSLNEQFF.

This CDR3 reads CASSLNGGRAAGELFF. The CDR3 nucleotides read TGTGCCAGCAGCTTAAACGGCGGGAGGGCCGCCGGGGAGCTGTTTTTT. The chain employs TRBV11-2 and TRBJ2-2; 9 nucleotides agree with TRBD2. Per germline, CDR1 SGHAT and CDR2 FQNNGV. The CDR3 sequence is 16 residues long. With 2 bases clipped from V and 6 bases from J, the junction kept 7 bases outside the gene matches.

The rearrangement uses TRBV19 and TRBJ2-7; the D is unclear. Between the trimmed V and J ends, which lost 5 bases and 1 base, there was a span of 12 bases. CDR3 length: 14 amino acids. Germline V gene lookup returns CDR1 LNHDA and CDR2 SQIVND (reference sequence). As DNA, the CDR3 is TGTGCCAGTAGTCTCGGTCCGTCTTCCTACGAGCAGTACTTC. Amino acid sequence: CASSLGPSSYEQYF.

The rearrangement uses TRBV11-2 and TRBJ2-2; tentatively, D is TRBD2 (6 bases). V lost 7 bases and J lost 4, with 16 bases in between. This CDR3 is 15 amino acids long. Looked up from germline, CDR1 is SGHAT and CDR2 is FQNNGV. CDR3 nucleotides: TGTGCCAGCACCCTTGGAGGGTCGGGCACCGGGGAGCTGTTTTTT. Translation gives CASTLGGSGTGELFF.

The V gene is TRBV21-1, the J gene TRBJ1-1; no DNA check was done on the table's D call, TRBD1. TRBV21-1 is a pseudogene. There are 18 residues in the CDR3. Here the CDR3 DNA reads TGTGCCAGCAGCCCCCCGGGGTCGACAGGGAAGGTAAATACTGAAGCTTTCTTT. Its translation is CASSPPGSTGKVNTEAFF.